The 21 T cell receptor beta chains reported below all come from one sample, sequenced in a study of T cells in Graves' hyperthyroidism and ophthalmopathy. TCR beta CDR3 regions were amplified from RNA. Initially, a first-round RT-PCR of the TCR CDR3 employed the HTBI primer set. Each CDR3 protein is one row after TCRdb ran MiXCR on the multiplex PCR reads. The sample includes a few hundred thousand distinct CDR3 sequences, about 43% of them seen just once. Sequencing input: peripheral blood or thyroid tissue (not recorded which). These receptors all come from a woman in her late teens or twenties with Graves' hyperthyroidism.

The table lists this clonotype with many counts. The V call is TRBV29-1, the J call TRBJ2-7; 13 bases align to TRBD2. Germline CDR1 and CDR2: SQVTM and ANQGSEA. The CDR3 runs to 15 residues. With 4 bases clipped from V and 5 bases from J, the junction kept 8 bases outside the gene matches. The CDR3 DNA sequence: TGCAGCGTTGCGACTAGCGGGAGGAAGTACCACGAGCAGTACTTC. Its protein is CSVATSGRKYHEQYF.

There are many counts of this clonotype. The chain employs TRBV29-1 and TRBJ2-2; weak D call: TRBD2 (6 bases). The CDR3 totals 13 residues. V shed 6 bases and J shed 7 bases, with 15 bases lying between them. CDR1 SQVTM and CDR2 ANQGSEA come from the germline V gene. CDR3 in DNA: TGCAGCGTCAACCCGGGAGCGGGCGGGGAGCTGTTTTTT. Its translation: CSVNPGAGGELFF.

The chain has TRBV7-4 and TRBJ1-1; 9 nucleotides agree with TRBD1. The V and J ends lost 4 bases and 4 bases, in that order; junction bases with no gene match: 7. From germline, CDR1 is SGHVT and CDR2 SQSDAQ. CDR3 size: 15 residues. CDR3 protein: CASSSDRGGGTEAFF. The CDR3 DNA follows: TGTGCCAGCAGCTCGGACAGGGGCGGGGGCACTGAAGCTTTCTTT.

Only a few counts were recorded for this clonotype. V is TRBV12-3 or TRBV12-4 and J is TRBJ1-4; TRBD1 agrees at 10 bases. V dropped 5 bases and J dropped 7; count of bases not matched to a gene: 1. The CDR3 has 13 amino acids. This CDR3 is CASSGTGVEKLFF. The DNA of the CDR3 is TGTGCCAGCAGTGGGACAGGGGTTGAAAAACTGTTTTTT.

Regarding this clonotype: A read error may explain this, as a much larger clone is one base away. The rearrangement joins TRBV7-2 to TRBJ1-3; D is ambiguous. Trimming removed 3 bases from V and 0 bases from J, with 6 bases in between. Per the germline V gene, CDR1 is SGHTA and CDR2 is FQGNSA. The CDR3 is 14 residues long. CDR3: CTSSLASSGNTIYF. The CDR3 coding sequence is TGTACCAGCAGCTTGGCGAGCTCTGGAAACACCATATATTTT.

V and J are TRBV7-2 and TRBJ2-5, with TRBD1 matching over 9 bases. The closer fit of TRBJ2-4 to the DNA end suggests the J call may be wrong. CDR1 is SGHTA, CDR2 FQGNSA, per germline. The CDR3 covers 15 residues. The CDR3 is CASSQSGTGTDIQYF. The CDR3 DNA reads TGTGCCAGCAGCCAATCCGGGACAGGGACAGACATTCAGTACTTC.

A word on this clonotype: Being one base from a much bigger clone, this may be a read error. The rearrangement uses TRBV25-1 and TRBJ1-4; D remains unclear. The germline gives CDR1 MGHDK, CDR2 SYGVNS. The CDR3 sequence is 13 residues long. Trimming shortened V by 5 bases and J by 8 bases, and 12 bases separated the two germline ends. CDR3 residues: CASSPRFGEKLFF. CDR3 coding DNA: TGTGCCAGCAGTCCCCGGTTTGGCGAAAAACTGTTTTTT.

The V gene is TRBV7-6, the J gene TRBJ2-2; D uncertain. CDR3 length equals 13 residues. Trimming removed 1 base at V and 5 bases at J, with 5 bases between. Germline CDR1 and CDR2: SGHVS and FNYEAQ. DNA of the CDR3: TGTGCCAGCAGCTTAGAACAGACCGGGGAGCTGTTTTTT. Translating gives CASSLEQTGELFF. The whole variable domain, filled in from reference TRBV7-6 and TRBJ2-2, reads GAGVSQSPRYKVTKRGQDVALRCDPISGHVSLYWYRQALGQGPEFLTYFNYEAQQDKSGLPNDRFSAERPEGSISTLTIQRTEQRDSAMYRCASSLEQTGELFFGEGSRLTVL.

This clonotype has just a few counts. V gene TRBV10-3 combines with J gene TRBJ1-2, with D perhaps matching TRBD1 (6 bases). V dropped 10 bases and J dropped 6 bases, with 21 bases sitting between them. This CDR3 has 14 amino acids. The germline V gene has CDR1 ENHRY and CDR2 SYGVKD. CDR3 nucleotide sequence: TGTGCCAGCAGCCTTGGACAGCCGTTGGATGGCTACACCTTC. It translates to CASSLGQPLDGYTF.

About this clonotype: A clone one base away is much larger, so this may be a read error. The chain combines TRBV10-3 with TRBJ2-6; D gene uncertain. The CDR3 runs to 15 residues. Germline CDR1 ENHRY, CDR2 SYGVKD. V was clipped by 2 bases and J by 4 bases, with 9 bases between them. The CDR3 is CAISEEDMGANVLTF. Written as DNA, the CDR3 is TGTGCCATCAGTGAGGAGGATATGGGGGCCAACGTCCTGACTTTC.

The chain uses TRBV20-1 and TRBJ1-2; D unresolved. The CDR3 is made up of 13 amino acids. Trimming stripped 3 bases from V and 0 bases from J, with 8 bases between. CDR1 and CDR2 from the germline V gene are DFQATT and SNEGSKA (reference sequence). CDR3 coding DNA: TGCAGTGCTAGGGCGGCCCCTAACTATGGCTACACCTTC. Amino acid sequence: CSARAAPNYGYTF.

This clonotype was picked up many times. The chain combines TRBV7-8 with TRBJ1-5; TRBD1 aligns across 8 bases. CDR3 length: 14 amino acids. Germline CDR1 is SGHVS and CDR2 is FQNEAQ. V lost 8 bases to trimming and J lost 2 bases; unmatched junction nucleotides: 5. CDR3 in DNA: TGTGCCAGCGGACAGGGAATCGGCAATCAGCCCCAGCATTTT. Amino acids: CASGQGIGNQPQHF.

The rearrangement joins TRBV5-1 to TRBJ1-4, with TRBD1 identical over 9 bases. Germline V lookup: CDR1 SGHRS, CDR2 YFSETQ. The trim removed 4 bases at V and 2 bases at J, leaving 6 bases unmatched. This CDR3 comprises 16 residues. This chain's CDR3 is CASSKDRGGTNEKLFF. The CDR3 DNA sequence: TGCGCCAGCAGCAAGGACAGGGGTGGCACTAATGAAAAACTGTTTTTT.

The CDR3 nucleotides read TGTGCCAGCAGTTCCGGGACAGGGGGCGTCTATGGCTACACCTTC. Translated, it gives CASSSGTGGVYGYTF. J is TRBJ1-2 and V is TRBV11-1; the match to TRBD1 covers 12 bases. CDR3 length: 15 residues. Germline lookup yields CDR1 SGHAT and CDR2 FQDESV (reference sequence). Trimming took 6 bases from V and 4 from J; bases not matched to a gene: 6.

V is TRBV25-1 and J is TRBJ1-1; D is unclear. Looked up from germline, CDR1 is MGHDK and CDR2 is SYGVNS. The CDR3 covers 14 residues. The CDR3 DNA sequence: TGTGCTAGAGATTGGAGGTCTGGGAACACTGAAGCTTTCTTT. This encodes CARDWRSGNTEAFF. The full variable domain, its missing parts supplied by reference TRBV25-1 and TRBJ1-1, is EADIYQTPRYLVIGTGKKITLECSQTMGHDKMYWYQQDPGMELHLIHYSYGVNSTEKGDLSSESTVSRIRTEHFPLTLESARPSHTSQYLCARDWRSGNTEAFFGQGTRLTVV.

The gene calls are TRBV2 and TRBJ1-1; D is unclear. This CDR3 contains 13 residues. Germline V gene lookup returns CDR1 SNHLY and CDR2 FYNNEI. Trimming cost V 5 bases and J 4 bases, with 11 bases left between them. The CDR3 reads CASSFLRSTEAFF. DNA of the CDR3: TGTGCCAGCAGTTTTTTGAGAAGCACTGAAGCTTTCTTT.

This chain uses TRBV10-3 with TRBJ1-5, with D possibly being TRBD1 (6 bases). CDR3 length equals 15 residues. CDR1 and CDR2 from the germline V gene are ENHRY and SYGVKD. V was shortened by 6 bases and J by 7 bases, with 19 bases between the two germline ends. The CDR3 DNA reads as TGTGCCATCAGCACACGAGGGGGGATAAACCAGCCCCAGCATTTT. Its translation is CAISTRGGINQPQHF.

This chain connects TRBV2 to TRBJ1-6; TRBD1 agrees at 11 bases. The CDR3 totals 17 residues. With 6 bases clipped from V and 0 bases from J, the junction kept 4 bases outside the gene matches. Germline CDR1 and CDR2: SNHLY and FYNNEI. The CDR3 bases are TGTGCCAGCAGCTCGGGGACAGGGGGCTCCTATAATTCACCCCTCCACTTT. This encodes CASSSGTGGSYNSPLHF.

This clonotype came up many times. V usage is TRBV19 and J usage is TRBJ1-6; 7 bases line up with TRBD1. Germline CDR1 and CDR2: LNHDA and SQIVND (reference sequence). After removal of 6 bases from V and 5 bases from J, the junction contained 4 bases not matched to a gene. CDR3 length: 14 amino acids. CDR3 nucleotides: TGTGCCAGTAGACCCGACAGGGATAATTCACCCCTCCACTTT. Translation gives CASRPDRDNSPLHF.

There are a few counts of this clonotype. V usage is TRBV27 and J usage is TRBJ1-2, with D unresolved. Trimming shortened V by 1 base and J by 4 bases, and 4 bases separated the two germline ends. The CDR3 contains 12 residues. Germline-derived CDR1 and CDR2 are MNHEY and SMNVEV (reference sequence). The CDR3 reads CASSLFSYGYTF. The CDR3 DNA sequence: TGTGCCAGCAGTTTATTTTCCTATGGCTACACCTTC.

This clonotype was seen a single time. At one of its ends the junction is not consistent with the germline gene, which may arise from a read error. The genes are TRBV10-2 and TRBJ1-5, with 7 bases identical to TRBD1. The CDR3 sequence is 14 residues long. Germline V lookup: CDR1 WSHSY, CDR2 SAAADI. In DNA form, the CDR3 reads TGTGCCAGCAGTACCGGACAGGCTAATCAGCCCCAGCATTTT. This translates into CASSTGQANQPQHF.